This T cell receptor beta chain is drawn from a study of blood T cell repertoires in COVID-19 (dated by TCRdb to about 2020). For the study in its entirety: Collaborator samples came from the United States, Italy and Spain and covered acute and convalescent phases of COVID-19. The prospective study material was composed of cDNA or gDNA derived from T cells, B-cell-depleted T cells, or PBMCs. The repertoires were released in a freely available public database intended as a resource for research on the immune response to SARS-CoV-2. Where available, HLA class I and class II types were obtained from metadata supplied by the sample provider rather than from assay-based typing. The samples were drawn from the first 160 participants of the ongoing ImmuneRACE study and from over a thousand subjects provided by 6 global collaborators. Nearly every sample came with metadata listing a de-identified subject ID, COVID-19 status, age in years and sex. The dataset comprised deeply sampled blood TCRbeta repertoires from subjects exposed to, actively infected with, or recovered from COVID-19. Summary of the overall study and its limitations: The amount of clinical and demographic metadata varied by source and participant and was provided uncurated.

In this sample, this clone turned up once. Its recognized antigen is unknown. No much larger clonotype is one base removed from it; base qualities were not supplied. TCRbeta CDR3 regions were amplified from genomic DNA by means of the immunoSEQ Assay, a bias-controlled multiplex PCR. The original methods were these. Within the assay, amplification of reference gene primers was used to estimate how many nucleated cells each sample contained. To quantify the absolute abundance of each unique TCRbeta CDR3 rearrangement, sequence reads were collapsed and filtered. Productive Simpson clonality was computed per sample as the square root of Simpson's diversity index over productive rearrangements. TCRdb took over this immuneACCESS table, retaining in-frame rearrangements with V and J assigned. Such tables are incomplete; in checked studies, under half of the missing clones stem from an unresolved V gene, and the remainder is unexplained. V and J calls and clone size are copied from that table; D and trimming were computed from the DNA. The sample table holds 62,000 or so clones, of which around nine tenths were seen once. The ten largest clones add up to roughly 2.4% of the sample.

V is clipped by 3 bases and J by 6 bases, and the sequence between their germline boundaries is 9 bases long. The germline V gene specifies MDHEN as CDR1 and SYDVKM as CDR2. Inclusive of the bounding cysteine and phenylalanine, the CDR3 is 13 residues long. Only the CDR3 region is kept as DNA, spanning 39 bases read in frame from base 1. Whole blood was collected in K2EDTA tubes by collaborating institutions according to the institutions' own protocols. Collaborator samples were shipped for TCRbeta analysis as frozen whole blood, isolated PBMCs, or DNA extracted from either sample type. The rearrangement joined TRBV28 to TRBJ1-5, with the D gene not confidently named. The source is a human donor in a cohort sampled during active COVID-19. The sample was peripheral blood. The DNA sequence is as follows: TGTGCCAGCAGTTTGGCCGGGATTCAGCCCCAGCATTTT. It specifies CASSLAGIQPQHF. Outside the CDR3, residues come from the reference TRBV28 and TRBJ1-5 proteins, so the full variable domain is: DVKVTQSSRYLVKRTGEKVFLECVQDMDHENMFWYRQDPGLGLRLIYFSYDVKMKEKGDIPEGYSVSREKKERFSLILESASTNQTSMYLCASSLAGIQPQHFGDGTRLSIL.